Listed below are T cell receptor beta chains from one sample, sequenced in a study of blood T cell repertoires in COVID-19. Method: immunoSEQ multiplex PCR; TCRdb's copy keeps in-frame clones and lacks some. The sample records fewer than 350,000 clones, approximately 81% being singletons. What was sequenced was peripheral blood. These receptors came from a woman aged 55-75 years with active or convalescent COVID-19. CDR3s include the opening cysteine and the closing phenylalanine or tryptophan. Each record gives: J gene, clone size, D gene, V gene, CDR3 DNA, CDR3 protein. D genes are given only for firm matches. Clone size is not always given. Where it is, it says once, few, many or a class for expanded clones.

TRBJ1-1 | NA | NA | TRBV11-2 | TGTGCCAGCAGCTTATCCGGTGGGAGCACTGAAGCTTTCTTT | CASSLSGGSTEAFF
TRBJ1-5 | NA | NA | TRBV6-1 | TGTGCCAGCAGTGAAGCGCGGGGGAGAGGCAATCAGCCCCAGCATTTT | CASSEARGRGNQPQHF
TRBJ1-1 | few | NA | TRBV2 | TGTGCCAGCGGGGGGACTCCCCAAGCTGAAGCTTTCTTT | CASGGTPQAEAFF
TRBJ1-1 | NA | NA | TRBV11-3 | TGTGCCAGCAGCGAAGGTTCCCCTAGCACTGAAGCTTTCTTT | CASSEGSPSTEAFF
TRBJ1-2 | NA | NA | TRBV9 | TGTGCCAGCAGCGTACGGGGAAGTTTCGGCTACACCTTC | CASSVRGSFGYTF
TRBJ1-2 | NA | TRBD1 | TRBV3-1/TRBV3-2 | TGTGCCAGCAGGACGGACAGGGAATATGGCTACACCTTC | CASRTDREYGYTF
TRBJ1-3 | NA | NA | TRBV7-6 | TGTGCCAGCAGCAACAGTGTCCTCTCTGGAAACACCATATATTTT | CASSNSVLSGNTIYF
TRBJ2-5 | NA | NA | TRBV7-7 | TGTGCCAGCAGCCCAAACCGACAGAGACAAGAGACCCAGTACTTC | CASSPNRQRQETQYF
TRBJ2-1 | NA | TRBD2 | TRBV11-2 | TGTGCCAGCAGCTTAGGTTATCTAGCGGGGGGGCCGGTTATGAATGAGCAGTTCTTC | CASSLGYLAGGPVMNEQFF
TRBJ1-2 | once | NA | TRBV3-1/TRBV3-2 | TGTGCCAGCAGCCAGGGTCGGACTGGGTATGGCTACACCTTC | CASSQGRTGYGYTF
TRBJ2-5 | NA | NA | TRBV27 | TGTGCCAGCAGCCCAAGCCCAGAAAAGCGGGAGACCCAGTACTTC | CASSPSPEKRETQYF
TRBJ1-2 | NA | NA | TRBV2 | TGTGCCAGCAGTGAGTCGGAAGGAGGTATCTATGGCTACACCTTC | CASSESEGGIYGYTF
TRBJ2-4 | NA | NA | TRBV7-2 | TGTGCCAGCAGTCCCCGAGAAGCCAAAAACATTCAGTACTTC | CASSPREAKNIQYF
TRBJ2-3 | NA | TRBD1 | TRBV5-1 | TGCGCCAGCAGCTTGGGGACAGGGGGCCGGTATGGGAAAACAGATACGCAGTATTTT | CASSLGTGGRYGKTDTQYF
TRBJ1-2 | NA | NA | TRBV12-3/TRBV12-4 | TGTGCCAGCAGCAGAACAGGGTATGGCTACACCTTC | CASSRTGYGYTF
TRBJ2-7 | NA | TRBD2 | TRBV30 | TGTGCCTGGAGTGTATATCGGACTAGTCGCACTTCCTACGAGCAGTACTTC | CAWSVYRTSRTSYEQYF
TRBJ2-5 | NA | TRBD2 | TRBV6-2/TRBV6-3 | TGTGCCAGCAGTTACCTAGCGGGGGGGCAAGAGACCCAGTACTTC | CASSYLAGGQETQYF
TRBJ1-4 | NA | NA | TRBV30 | TGTGCCTGGAGGAAGTGGCAGGGGCAGTTTGAAAAACTGTTTTTT | CAWRKWQGQFEKLFF
TRBJ1-2 | few | NA | TRBV7-3 | TGTGCCAGCAGCTTAACGGGAGGGGATGGCTACACCTTC | CASSLTGGDGYTF
TRBJ1-2 | many | NA | TRBV6-2/TRBV6-3 | TGTGCCAGCAGTCTCACCGGTAACTATGGCTACACCTTC | CASSLTGNYGYTF
TRBJ1-2 | NA | NA | TRBV19 | TGTGCCAGTAGCGTAAGCAGGGGTAGGAACTATGGCTACACCTTC | CASSVSRGRNYGYTF
TRBJ2-1 | once | TRBD1 | TRBV7-2 | TGTGCCAGCAGCTTAGAAGACAGGGCCTACAATGAGCAGTTCTTC | CASSLEDRAYNEQFF